This TCR beta chain was identified in a study of cytomegalovirus exposure and HLA in healthy donors. The PCR made use of 60 Vbeta and 13 Jbeta primers. Produced via immunoSEQ multiplex PCR; TCRdb's table is partial and in-frame only. The sample lists about 120,000 clones; approximately 78% were seen once. CDR3 length: 15 amino acids. Germline values: CDR1 MNHEY, CDR2 SVGAGI. The V and J ends lost 2 bases and 0 bases respectively, with 11 bases between them. About this clone itself: Its matching antigen is unknown.

Study-level results: For TCR beta chains, V- and J-gene trimming was later linked to a missense DCLRE1C variant. Overall, 164 TCR beta chains were annotated as cytomegalovirus-associated.

This chain connects TRBV6-5 to TRBJ2-7, with D uncertain. This clonotype was obtained from a middle-aged man in good health and CMV-seronegative. Sequencing was performed on PBMCs. The CDR3 region has the DNA TGTGCCAGCAGTTACACCCCCGGGTCCTCCTACGAGCAGTACTTC. It encodes CASSYTPGSSYEQYF.